Presented here are 7 T cell receptor beta chains from one specimen sequenced in a study of T cells after posttransplantation cyclophosphamide. A marrow graft followed busulfan-fludarabine conditioning, with cyclophosphamide on days +3 and +4. Measured with immunoSEQ multiplex PCR; TCRdb has only the in-frame clones, and not every one. Of some 2,900 clones listed, about 56% are singletons. This material consisted of PBMCs, taken 30 days after allogeneic stem cell transplant with posttransplant cyclophosphamide. The receptors shown here come from a male patient between 60 and 69 years old who received an allogeneic stem cell transplant from a related donor and was CMV-positive. A share of the T cells may be of graft donor origin.

This clone was seen only a few times. This chain uses TRBV10-3 with TRBJ2-3, with a tentative D call TRBD2 (7 bases). V was shortened by 4 bases and J by 1 base, with 12 bases between the two germline ends. Looked up from germline, CDR1 is ENHRY and CDR2 is SYGVKD. The CDR3 has 15 residues. CDR3: CAISVGRGGTDTQYF. CDR3 in DNA: TGTGCCATCAGTGTTGGGAGGGGGGGCACAGATACGCAGTATTTT.

The chain employs TRBV9 and TRBJ2-3; D is possibly TRBD2 (6 bases). The CDR3 spans 15 residues. The germline CDR1 and CDR2 sequences are SGDLS and YYNGEE. The ends were cut back, 0 bases at V and 0 bases at J, with 8 bases in the middle. CDR3 DNA: TGTGCCAGCAGCGTAGGGAGGGTTAGCACAGATACGCAGTATTTT. This sequence encodes CASSVGRVSTDTQYF.

This clone is deemed medium-sized. The CDR3: CASSPAGSYEQYF. The CDR3 coding sequence is TGTGCCAGCAGCCCGGCAGGCTCCTACGAGCAGTACTTC. The chain is built from TRBV5-4 and TRBJ2-7, with D hard to call. This CDR3 has 13 amino acids. Trimming left V 4 bases short and J 0 bases short, with 8 bases between. The germline gives CDR1 SGHNT, CDR2 YYREEE (reference sequence).

The J gene is TRBJ2-2, the V gene TRBV15; tentatively, D is TRBD2 (5 bases). The CDR3 length is 15 residues. Germline CDR1 LNHNV, CDR2 YYDKDF (reference sequence). V was cut by 1 base and J by 10 bases, with 16 bases left in between. The CDR3 DNA sequence: TGTGCCACCAGCAGAGGAAAGCGGACCATCAAGGAGCTGTTTTTT. Amino acid sequence: CATSRGKRTIKELFF.

The chain carries TRBV27 and TRBJ2-5; TRBD1 is a possible D gene (6 bases). V gave up 6 bases and J gave up 1 base, with 9 bases separating them. The CDR3 extends over 13 amino acids. In germline, CDR1 is MNHEY, CDR2 SMNVEV (reference sequence). CDR3 sequence reads: CASSPQGQETQYF. CDR3 coding DNA: TGTGCCAGCAGCCCACAGGGCCAAGAGACCCAGTACTTC.

CDR3 sequence: CASSSRTANYGYTF. For the CDR3, the DNA is TGTGCCAGCAGTTCCCGGACAGCCAACTATGGCTACACCTTC. This chain uses TRBV5-4 with TRBJ1-2; possible D gene TRBD1, 6 bases. The CDR3 length is 14 residues. Germline V CDR1 and CDR2: SGHNT, YYREEE (reference sequence). Trimming pared 5 bases from V and 2 bases from J, leaving 13 bases between.

The J gene is TRBJ2-1, the V gene TRBV2; 8 bases agree with TRBD2. Germline assignment: CDR1 SNHLY and CDR2 FYNNEI. V lost 1 base, J lost 4 bases, and 6 bases stayed unmatched. The CDR3 sequence is 16 residues long. The CDR3 sequence: CASSEDRVAGYNEQFF. The CDR3 DNA reads TGTGCCAGCAGTGAAGACCGGGTAGCGGGGTACAATGAGCAGTTCTTC. The whole variable domain, filled in from reference TRBV2 and TRBJ2-1, reads EPEVTQTPSHQVTQMGQEVILRCVPISNHLYFYWYRQILGQKVEFLVSFYNNEISEKSEIFDDQFSVERPDGSNFTLKIRSTKLEDSAMYFCASSEDRVAGYNEQFFGPGTRLTVL.